The 30 T cell receptor beta chains listed next were all sequenced from one sample in a study of tumor-infiltrating lymphocytes in primary liver carcinoma. The tissue used was unsorted bulk material of about 19-33 mg. RNA and DNA were co-extracted from it with the AllPrep DNA/RNA mini kit. Total RNA (roughly 550 ng) served as template for TCR beta cDNA synthesis primed by a constant-region primer. Three nested multiplex PCR rounds of slightly modified ARM-PCR generated TCR beta libraries. Amplification in the first two PCR rounds was performed using TRBV1-TRBV30 forward primers and a C-beta reverse primer for roughly 10 cycles each. TCRdb processed the multiplex PCR reads anew with MiXCR; each CDR3 protein has one entry. The sample yields more than 90,000 distinct CDR3 sequences, 55% to 80% seen once. The sequenced sample was liver tumor tissue from sampling region 2. Subset reported: tumor region T2, inferior pole. The origin of the receptors is a woman aged 55-75 years with primary liver carcinoma and hepatitis B virus infection.

As regards this clonotype: At one boundary the junction diverges from the germline segment, which might be a read error. This chain connects TRBV11-2 to TRBJ2-5; D unclear. Germline V gene sequence: CDR1 SGHAT, CDR2 FQNNGV. The CDR3 runs 15 residues. Here the CDR3 DNA reads TGTACCAGCAGCTTGGTGCTGGGATCGCGAGAGACCCAGTACTTC. This translates into CTSSLVLGSRETQYF.

At least ten counts were recorded for this clonotype. V is TRBV13 and J is TRBJ2-7, with D uncertain. CDR3 size: 12 residues. Germline-derived CDR1 and CDR2 are PRHDT and FYEKMQ (reference sequence). Between the trimmed V and J ends, which lost 0 bases and 3 bases, there was a span of 3 bases. CDR3 nucleotides: TGTGCCAGCAGCTTAGGAATCTACGAGCAGTACTTC. Translating it yields CASSLGIYEQYF.

In its sample, this clonotype was seen a few times. At one end the junction does not follow the germline gene, possibly because of a read error. The chain carries TRBV28 and TRBJ2-6, with D perhaps assigned TRBD1 or TRBD2 (5 bases each). The CDR3 has 13 residues. Germline loops: CDR1 MDHEN, CDR2 SYDVKM. The CDR3 region is CASTLSGTNVLTF. DNA of the CDR3: TGTGCCAGCACCCTATCTGGGACCAACGTCCTGACTTTT.

Remarks on this clonotype: At one end the junction does not follow the germline gene, possibly because of a read error. The genes are TRBV5-6 and TRBJ1-2; 12 nucleotides agree with TRBD1. The CDR3 loop spans 15 amino acids. Germline V lookup: CDR1 SGHDT, CDR2 YYEEEE. The DNA of the CDR3 is TGTGTCAGCAGCTTGGGACAGGGGGCTTTTGTTGGCCACACCTTC. Encoded protein: CVSSLGQGAFVGHTF. Using reference TRBV5-6 and TRBJ1-2 for the parts outside the CDR3, the full variable domain is DAGVTQSPTHLIKTRGQQVTLRCSPKSGHDTVSWYQQALGQGPQFIFQYYEEEERQRGNFPDRFSGHQFPNYSSELNVNALLLGDSALYLCVSSLGQGAFVGHTFGSGTRLTVV.

This chain connects TRBV6-1 to TRBJ2-2; D remains ambiguous. Germline lookup yields CDR1 MNHNS and CDR2 SASEGT. The CDR3 contains 14 residues. Trimming removed 4 bases at V and 8 bases at J, with 14 bases between. Written as DNA, the CDR3 is TGTGCCAGCAGTGTACTGTTCTTGTGGGGGGAGCTGTTTTTT. Its protein is CASSVLFLWGELFF.

This clonotype was picked up a small number of times. The rearrangement uses TRBV7-9 and TRBJ2-3; TRBD2 matches at 8 bases. The V and J ends lost 2 bases and 6 bases, in that order; junction bases with no gene match: 7. This CDR3 comprises 15 residues. The germline V gene has CDR1 SEHNR and CDR2 FQNEAQ (reference sequence). The CDR3 is CASSLWSGSDDTQYF. CDR3 sequence (DNA): TGTGCCAGCAGCTTATGGAGCGGGAGTGATGATACGCAGTATTTT.

This chain connects TRBV12-3 or TRBV12-4 to TRBJ2-1; D not resolved. The V end lost 2 bases, the J end lost 6 bases, and 5 bases lay between the germline ends. CDR3 length: 12 amino acids. CDR3 nucleotides: TGTGCCAGCAGTTTAAGCATCAATGAGCAGTTCTTC. Translation: CASSLSINEQFF.

Turning to this clonotype: A junction boundary mismatches the germline segment, possibly from a read error. The V call is TRBV10-2, the J call TRBJ1-1; D is unresolved. In germline, CDR1 is WSHSY, CDR2 SAAADI. The CDR3 is 13 amino acids. In DNA form, the CDR3 reads TGCGCTAGCACCCCCAGTGGGAACACTGAAGTTTTCTTT. Protein product: CASTPSGNTEVFF.

Notes on this clonotype: The junction departs from the called germline gene at one end, perhaps through a read error. The chain links TRBV11-2 to TRBJ2-1; tentative D call: TRBD1 (5 bases). The CDR3 loop spans 14 amino acids. Per the germline V gene, CDR1 is SGHAT and CDR2 is FQNNGV. The chain's CDR3 is CASRLEWTDNELFF. The CDR3 region has the DNA TGTGCCAGCAGATTAGAATGGACGGACAATGAGCTGTTCTTC.

This clonotype was detected only a few times. A much larger clone lies one base from this, so it may be a read error. The chain is built from TRBV7-9 and TRBJ1-1; D is ambiguous. From germline, CDR1 is SEHNR and CDR2 FQNEAQ (reference sequence). The CDR3 runs to 13 residues. The CDR3: CTSSSSVTPAAFF. Here the CDR3 DNA reads TGTACCAGCAGCTCATCGGTCACCCCGGCAGCTTTCTTT.

As concerns this clonotype: The germline gene is not matched at one end of the junction; a read error may be the cause. The chain has TRBV12-3 or TRBV12-4 and TRBJ2-3, with a possible D match to TRBD2 (5 bases). This CDR3 region has 13 residues. The CDR3: CVSGFRGADTQYF. The CDR3 nucleotides are TGTGTCAGCGGTTTCCGTGGGGCAGATACGCAGTATTTT.

About this clonotype itself: Given a much more abundant clone one base away, this may be a read error. J is TRBJ2-5 and V is TRBV28; D may match TRBD1 or TRBD2 (5 bases each). The CDR3 contains 17 residues. Per the germline V gene, CDR1 is MDHEN and CDR2 is SYDVKM. The V end lost 2 bases, the J end lost 1 base, and 17 bases lay between the germline ends. Written as DNA, the CDR3 is TGTGCCAGCAGTTTAGGATCCCCAGGGAGCCTCCAAGAGACCCAGTACTTC. It encodes CASSLGSPGSLQETQYF.

Points on this clonotype: The conserved final phenylalanine or tryptophan is absent from the CDR3, which likely points to a read error. The chain has TRBV5-4 and TRBJ2-3, with 14 bases fitting TRBD2. CDR1 is SGHNT, CDR2 YYREEE, per germline (reference sequence). The CDR3 runs to 19 residues. CDR3 in DNA: TGCGCCAGCAGCTTGGCGGGGACTAGCGGGAGTCGGCTCAGCGATACGCAGTATCTT. Amino acids: CASSLAGTSGSRLSDTQYL.

A single count supports this clonotype. The missing conserved phenylalanine or tryptophan at the end of this CDR3 makes a read error likely. This chain joins TRBV6-5 and TRBJ2-7; 7 bases fit TRBD2. CDR1 and CDR2 (germline): MNHEY, SVGAGI. J was trimmed by 0 bases and V by 4 bases; bases with no gene match: 9. The CDR3 is 16 residues long. The CDR3 sequence is CASSSPPSGSSYEQYL. DNA for the CDR3: TGTGCCAGCAGTTCACCACCTAGCGGTAGCTCCTACGAGCAGTACTTA.

About this clonotype itself: Sequence at one end of the junction differs from germline and may be a read error. The gene calls are TRBV28 and TRBJ2-2; 7 bases align to TRBD1. CDR1 and CDR2 (germline): MDHEN, SYDVKM. The CDR3 covers 13 residues. Here the CDR3 reads CANRDSCTGELFF. The CDR3 DNA reads TGTGCCAACAGGGACAGTTGCACCGGGGAACTGTTTTTT.

The CDR3 DNA reads TGTGCCAGCAGCTTCCGGGCCAGCACAGATACGCAGTATTTT. Translating it yields CASSFRASTDTQYF. This chain links TRBV11-3 with TRBJ2-3, with D uncertain. CDR1 is SGHNT and CDR2 is YENEEA in the germline V gene. The CDR3 has 14 residues. Trimming stripped 3 bases from V and 0 bases from J, with 7 bases between.

The rearrangement uses TRBV11-2 and TRBJ2-1; a possible D gene is TRBD2 (5 bases). The V gene's germline CDR1 is SGHAT and CDR2 FQNNGV. The CDR3 length is 14 residues. Trimming stripped 6 bases from V and 10 bases from J, with 19 bases between. CDR3 DNA: TGTGCCAGCAGTCCATACTCGGGGTATAGGGAGCAGTTCTTC. Translating it yields CASSPYSGYREQFF.

Many counts were recorded for this clonotype. The rearrangement uses TRBV29-1 and TRBJ2-5; no clear D. CDR1 SQVTM and CDR2 ANQGSEA come from the germline V gene. Deletions cut 0 bases from V and 5 bases from J, with 7 bases between. This CDR3 comprises 12 residues. The CDR3 region has the DNA TGCAGCGTTGAAGACGCTCGGGAGACCCAGTACTTC. Translation: CSVEDARETQYF. The whole variable domain, remainder taken from reference TRBV29-1 and TRBJ2-5, is SAVISQKPSRDICQRGTSLTIQCQVDSQVTMMFWYRQQPGQSLTLIATANQGSEATYESGFVIDKFPISRPNLTFSTLTVSNMSPEDSSIYLCSVEDARETQYFGPGTRLLVL.

This clonotype was seen a few times. A read error may be the cause here, since a much bigger clone is one base away. This chain uses TRBV6-6 with TRBJ2-1; 9 nucleotides match TRBD1. V shed 2 bases, J shed 5 bases, and the junction held 1 base outside the gene matches. The CDR3 contains 14 residues. Germline CDR1 reads MNHNY; CDR2 reads SVGAGI (reference sequence). CDR3 protein: CASSYGTGHNEQFF. The DNA of the CDR3 is TGTGCCAGCAGTTACGGGACAGGGCACAATGAGCAGTTCTTC.

Notes on this clonotype: Germline and junction disagree at one end, which may indicate a read error. The chain uses TRBV4-1 and TRBJ2-1; 8 bases are a match to TRBD2. This CDR3 has 17 amino acids. CDR1 MGHRA and CDR2 YSYEKL come from the germline V gene. Written as DNA, the CDR3 is TGCTCCAGAAGCGATGGCCGGGAGGGGTATCTCTACAATGAGCAGTTCTTC. As protein: CSRSDGREGYLYNEQFF.

About this clonotype itself: One junction end does not reproduce the germline sequence, and a read error may be involved. This chain's CDR3 is CTSSVKVFASEAFF. The CDR3 region has the DNA TGCACCAGCAGTGTAAAAGTATTTGCCTCTGAAGCTTTCTTT. V is TRBV10-2 and J is TRBJ1-1; D call uncertain. Germline-derived CDR1 and CDR2 are WSHSY and SAAADI. This CDR3 has 14 amino acids.

The CDR3, as DNA: TGTGCCAGCAGCCCTGGACTAGCGGGCCCTGATGCGCGGTATTTT. It codes for CASSPGLAGPDARYF. This chain joins TRBV11-2 and TRBJ2-3; 11 nucleotides agree with TRBD2. Germline assignment: CDR1 SGHAT and CDR2 FQNNGV. J lost 14 bases, V lost 5 bases, and 15 bases had no gene match. There are 15 residues in the CDR3.

With regard to this clonotype: An end of the junction differs from the germline gene, which may be a read error. The V and J genes are TRBV11-3 and TRBJ2-7; possible D gene TRBD2, 6 bases. This CDR3 spans 14 amino acids. Germline V gene lookup returns CDR1 SGHNT and CDR2 YENEEA. CDR3 bases: TGTGCCAGCGGCTTAAGCGGGCGGGATCACGATCATTACTTC. Its translation is CASGLSGRDHDHYF.

On this clonotype itself: A much larger clone differs by one base, so this may be a read error. Here the CDR3 reads CTSSPGQGSTYEQYF. In DNA form, the CDR3 reads TGTACCAGCAGCCCCGGACAGGGCTCTACCTACGAGCAGTACTTC. The rearrangement uses TRBV13 and TRBJ2-7, with TRBD1 matching 8 bases. The CDR3 is 15 residues long. Germline V gives CDR1 PRHDT, CDR2 FYEKMQ (reference sequence).

On this clonotype: The conserved phenylalanine or tryptophan is not found at the CDR3 terminus, so this likely reflects a read error. This chain uses TRBV4-1 with TRBJ2-2, with 7 bases aligning to TRBD1. The CDR3 extends over 18 amino acids. Germline assignment: CDR1 MGHRA and CDR2 YSYEKL. Written as DNA, the CDR3 is TGCGCAAGCAGCCTACAGGGGAATGGCGGTCTGAACACCGGGGAGCTGTTTTAT. Translation gives CASSLQGNGGLNTGELFY.

As to this clonotype: Sequence at one end of the junction differs from germline and may be a read error. The chain links TRBV29-1 to TRBJ2-1; D gene uncertain. Germline V gene data show CDR1 as SQVTM and CDR2 as ANQGSEA. The CDR3 has 12 residues. The CDR3 coding sequence is TGCAGTGTTGAAGTTGCCAGTGGGGAGCAGTTCTTC. Its protein product is CSVEVASGEQFF.

Regarding this clonotype: The CDR3 carries no conserved terminal phenylalanine or tryptophan, so it likely arises from a read error. Because the CDR3's place on the DNA is in doubt, the DNA is left out and the CDR3 is given as listed by TCRdb. The rearrangement joins TRBV11-2 to TRBJ1-2; no check of the table's D call, TRBD1, against the DNA was made. Germline CDR1 and CDR2: SGHAT and FQNNGV. From its first to its last residue, the CDR3 has 15 amino acids. The chain's CDR3 is CASSLTIQGGGGYIL.

Remarks on this clonotype: An end of the junction differs from the germline gene, which may be a read error. The J gene is TRBJ1-1, the V gene TRBV29-1, with TRBD1 matching 7 bases. The germline gives CDR1 SQVTM, CDR2 ANQGSEA. CDR3 length: 12 amino acids. CDR3 protein: CSAVTGNTEAVF. Written as DNA, the CDR3 is TGCAGCGCTGTGACAGGGAACACTGAAGCTGTCTTT.

Concerning this clonotype: At one of its ends the junction is not consistent with the germline gene, which may arise from a read error. The rearrangement links TRBV4-2 to TRBJ2-2; possibly TRBD1 or TRBD2 for D (5 bases each). Germline assignment: CDR1 LGHNA and CDR2 YNFKEQ. CDR3 length equals 13 residues. CDR3 nucleotide sequence: TGTGCCAGCAGCCGGACAAGGGCCGGGGAGCTCTTTTTT. This translates into CASSRTRAGELFF.

This clonotype was observed many times. The chain couples TRBV4-1 to TRBJ1-1; no definite D call. The CDR3 has 14 amino acids. Germline CDR1 is MGHRA and CDR2 is YSYEKL. V dropped 4 bases and J dropped 6 bases, with 15 bases sitting between them. The chain's CDR3 is CASSPMTTMSEAFF. The CDR3 DNA is TGCGCCAGCAGCCCCATGACAACGATGTCTGAAGCTTTCTTT.